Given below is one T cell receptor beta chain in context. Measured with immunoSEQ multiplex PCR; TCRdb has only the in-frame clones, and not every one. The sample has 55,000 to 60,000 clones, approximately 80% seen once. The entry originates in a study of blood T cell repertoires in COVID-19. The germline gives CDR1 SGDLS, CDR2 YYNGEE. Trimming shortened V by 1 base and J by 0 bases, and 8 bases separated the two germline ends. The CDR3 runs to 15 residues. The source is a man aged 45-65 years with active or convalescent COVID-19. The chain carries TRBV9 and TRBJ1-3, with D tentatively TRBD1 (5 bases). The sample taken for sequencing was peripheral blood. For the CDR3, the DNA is TGTGCCAGCAGCGTATTAGGGGTCTCTGGAAACACCATATATTTT. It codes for CASSVLGVSGNTIYF. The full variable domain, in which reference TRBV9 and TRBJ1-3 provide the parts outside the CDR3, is DSGVTQTPKHLITATGQRVTLRCSPRSGDLSVYWYQQSLDQGLQFLIQYYNGEERAKGNILERFSAQQFPDLHSELNLSSLELGDSALYFCASSVLGVSGNTIYFGEGSWLTVV.